A selection of T cell receptor beta chains follows, all from one sample in a study of T cell responses to AZD1222 COVID-19 vaccine. Repertoires were generated with immunoSEQ multiplex PCR, while TCRdb's copy carries only in-frame clones and drops some. The data hold 100,000 to 150,000 clones, with 89% observed a single time. The source material was peripheral blood, sampled on day 0 of AZD1222 vaccination. The receptors were sampled from an adult in good health. Each CDR3 is given without its conserved first and last residue. The listing skips clone size in some rows; elsewhere it reads once, few, many or a size class.

>12|-|TRBV6-2/TRBV6-3
ASSYSPLNTEAF
>12|-|TRBV2
ASSGTAGTYEQY
>12|-|TRBV30
AWSVDGLGTEAF
>11|once|TRBV30
AWSVQGKNEQF
>14|-|TRBV5-4
ASSGIGTGDNYGYT
>13|-|TRBV6-5
ASSYNGRVREKLF
>11|-|TRBV6-4
ASSDGERGEQF
>14|-|TRBV28
ASRGGEGFYNSPLH
>12|once|TRBV6-5
ASSTQGAGQPQH
>13|-|TRBV24-1
ATSDPDRGLGEQY
>12|-|TRBV18
ASSLEGQGTEAF
>12|-|TRBV6-5
ASRGQGAGNTIY
>13|-|TRBV19
ATTRGGQDSYEQY
>14|-|TRBV19
ASRFRDHLSYNEQF
>15|-|TRBV19
ASSIRFQGRGENGYT
>14|few|TRBV6-1
ASSDPPGQGRDEQF
>11|once|TRBV12-3/TRBV12-4
ASSSRLGYEQY
>15|-|TRBV11-2
ASSRTTGLVYGNEQF
>13|-|TRBV7-8
ASSASGRAFETQY
>13|once|TRBV9
ASSPQGGTTDTQY
>16|-|TRBV6-2/TRBV6-3
ASSQPRDKLSGANVLT
>14|-|TRBV30
AWSKGAGGPVDTQY
>12|-|TRBV18
ASSPAGSGNTIY
>11|-|TRBV7-7
ASSSQTSQRQF
>13|-|TRBV6-6
ASSYSGGPNQPQH